This TCR beta chain was retrieved from a study of Tregs in tolerant kidney transplant recipients. CDR3 length: 15 amino acids. CDR1 and CDR2 from the germline V gene are SGHNT and YYREEE (reference sequence). V lost 0 bases, J lost 5 bases, and 13 bases lay in between. Unstimulated regulatory T cells (CD4+CD25+CD127-), CD4+CD25- non-regulatory cells, CD4 and CD8 cells were FACS-sorted from thawed PBMCs. Here immunoSEQ multiplex PCR was the method, and the copy in TCRdb shows in-frame clones only, minus some. The table has over 60,000 clones, 84% seen once; the top ten hold roughly 4.9%. This chain uses TRBV5-4 with TRBJ2-3; the D gene is possibly TRBD2 (7 bases). This receptor was identified in a human donor in good health. Sequenced input: CD4+ T cells from blood. CDR3 region: CASSLGGGRIDTQYF. The DNA of the CDR3 is TGTGCCAGCAGCTTGGGGGGGGGCCGGATAGATACGCAGTATTTT.